Reported below is one T cell receptor beta chain. The antigen is undetermined. Researchers used the Oncomine TCR Beta short-read assay to sequence DNA from cultured CD4+ T cells. A single record per CDR3 protein comes from TCRdb applying MiXCR to the PCR reads. The table has roughly 24,000 distinct CDR3 sequences, 64% seen once. The data are from a study of vaccination and CD4 T cells after COVID-19. This CDR3 comprises 17 residues. Germline values: CDR1 SEHNR, CDR2 FQNEAQ (reference sequence). V lost 3 bases and J lost 2; bases outside the gene matches: 9. Treatment denoted: approximately 11-day PBMC culture with coronavirus spike peptide pools or control peptides (ViraFEST assay).

The TCR was taken from a human donor who had recovered from COVID-19. The chain employs TRBV7-9 and TRBJ2-3, with 9 bases fitting TRBD1. Source material: CD4+ T cells from blood, cultured in vitro. The CDR3 reads CASSLWDREGHTDTQYF. As DNA, the CDR3 is TGTGCCAGCAGCTTGTGGGACAGGGAGGGTCACACAGATACGCAGTATTTT.